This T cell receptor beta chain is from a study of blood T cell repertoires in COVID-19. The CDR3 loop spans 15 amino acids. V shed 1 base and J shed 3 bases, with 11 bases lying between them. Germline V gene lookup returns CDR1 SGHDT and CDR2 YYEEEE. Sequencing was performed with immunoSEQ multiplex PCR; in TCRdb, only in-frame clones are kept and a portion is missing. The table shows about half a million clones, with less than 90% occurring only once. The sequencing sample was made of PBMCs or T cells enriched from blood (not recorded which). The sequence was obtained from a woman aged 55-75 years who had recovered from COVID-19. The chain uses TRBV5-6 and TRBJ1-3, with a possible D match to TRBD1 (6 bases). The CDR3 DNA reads TGTGCCAGCAGCTTGTTTACAGGGCTTGGAAACACCATATATTTT. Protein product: CASSLFTGLGNTIYF.